The 27 T cell receptor beta chains below all came from one sample that was sequenced in a study of cytomegalovirus exposure and HLA in healthy donors (dated by TCRdb to the late 2010s). The protocol used for the library was the immunoSEQ multiplex PCR assay. For the multiplex PCR, a mixture combining 60 forward primers for TCR Vbeta segments and 13 reverse primers for TCR Jbeta segments was used. In TCRdb, the immuneACCESS table is reduced to in-frame sequences with V and J assigned. These tables do not hold every clone; where another copy was compared, an unresolved V gene accounts for under half, and the others remain unexplained. This specimen's table enumerates 70,000 to 100,000 clones. Jointly, the top ten make up 5.5% of the sample. Input material: PBMCs. These receptors were obtained from a girl aged 10 to 17 in good health and CMV-seropositive.

The chain is built from TRBV5-6 and TRBJ2-1, with 8 bases matching TRBD2. The J segment lost 4 bases and the V segment lost 4 bases, leaving 10 bases of the junction unmatched. The CDR3 has 16 residues. Germline V lookup: CDR1 SGHDT, CDR2 YYEEEE. CDR3 coding DNA: TGTGCCAGCAGCAACGTAGCGGGGATCCCTTACAATGAGCAGTTCTTC. Amino acids: CASSNVAGIPYNEQFF.

Concerning this clone itself: The sample holds other DNA sequences that translate to the same CDR3. This chain connects TRBV27 to TRBJ1-2; TRBD1 matches at 7 bases. V was clipped by 3 bases and J by 4 bases; unmatched bases: 11. The V gene's germline CDR1 is MNHEY and CDR2 SMNVEV (reference sequence). The CDR3 sequence is 16 residues long. The DNA of the CDR3 is TGTGCCAGCAGTTTCATCCCTCCGGGACAGCCCTATGGCTACACCTTC. It is translated as CASSFIPPGQPYGYTF.

This sequence joins TRBV25-1 and TRBJ1-1; the D gene is possibly TRBD1 (5 bases). The V gene's germline CDR1 is MGHDK and CDR2 SYGVNS. Between the trimmed V and J ends, which lost 6 bases and 10 bases, there was a span of 24 bases. The CDR3 spans 15 residues. The CDR3 nucleotides are TGTGCCAGCAGCCCCATCGGGGGGGAAACGGGCATAGCTTTCTTT. It encodes CASSPIGGETGIAFF.

The chain carries TRBV2 and TRBJ1-2; 9 bases map to TRBD1. The CDR3 loop spans 16 amino acids. Germline CDR1 is SNHLY and CDR2 is FYNNEI. J lost 2 bases, V lost 1 base, and 5 bases had no gene match. The DNA for the CDR3 is TGTGCCAGCAGTGAAGAGACAGGGGGAAGGAACTATGGCTACACCTTC. It encodes CASSEETGGRNYGYTF.

J is TRBJ2-7 and V is TRBV5-5; 7 bases line up with TRBD1. Germline values: CDR1 SGHKS, CDR2 YYEKEE (reference sequence). The CDR3 spans 20 residues. V lost 0 bases, J lost 0 bases, and 18 bases stayed unmatched. The CDR3 nucleotides are TGTGCCAGCAGCTTGGATCTCCCGCGATTGGGACAGACGAGCTCCTACGAGCAGTACTTC. Translated, it gives CASSLDLPRLGQTSSYEQYF. The full variable domain, rest sourced from reference TRBV5-5 and TRBJ2-7, is DAGVTQSPTHLIKTRGQQVTLRCSPISGHKSVSWYQQVLGQGPQFIFQYYEKEERGRGNFPDRFSARQFPNYSSELNVNALLLGDSALYLCASSLDLPRLGQTSSYEQYFGPGTRLTVT.

CDR3 bases: TGTGCCAGCAGCCCACAGCACTCTGGGGCCAACGTCCTGACTTTC. Protein sequence: CASSPQHSGANVLTF. The chain is built from TRBV7-2 and TRBJ2-6; D is undetermined. Trimming pared 5 bases from V and 0 bases from J, leaving 8 bases between. CDR1 SGHTA and CDR2 FQGNSA come from the germline V gene. The CDR3 totals 15 residues.

The genes are TRBV6-5 and TRBJ1-1, with D tentatively TRBD1 (6 bases). The CDR3 runs 11 residues. V gave up 0 bases and J gave up 12 bases, with 8 bases separating them. Per the germline V gene, CDR1 is MNHEY and CDR2 is SVGAGI. The CDR3 DNA sequence: TGTGCCAGCAGTTACTCGGGGGCGACTTTCTTT. Its protein product is CASSYSGATFF.

The gene calls are TRBV5-4 and TRBJ2-2; TRBD2 matches at 7 bases. CDR1 and CDR2 (germline): SGHNT, YYREEE (reference sequence). There are 16 residues in the CDR3. The V gene end was trimmed by 1 base and the J gene end by 3 bases; junction bases not matched to a gene: 6. The chain's CDR3 is CASSLKPRGYTGELFF. The DNA for the CDR3 is TGTGCCAGCAGCTTGAAGCCGCGGGGGTACACCGGGGAGCTGTTTTTT.

This chain joins TRBV18 and TRBJ2-6, with 7 bases identical to TRBD1. V dropped 4 bases and J dropped 1; count of bases not matched to a gene: 7. The CDR3 has 17 residues. Per the germline V gene, CDR1 is KGHSH and CDR2 is LQKENI. The CDR3 region is CASSQLGRGSGANVLTF. The CDR3 coding sequence is TGTGCCAGCTCACAACTCGGCAGGGGGTCTGGGGCCAACGTCCTGACTTTC. The full variable domain, rest sourced from reference TRBV18 and TRBJ2-6, is NAGVMQNPRHLVRRRGQEARLRCSPMKGHSHVYWYRQLPEEGLKFMVYLQKENIIDESGMPKERFSAEFPKEGPSILRIQQVVRGDSAAYFCASSQLGRGSGANVLTFGAGSRLTVL.

The rearrangement joins TRBV7-9 to TRBJ2-6; 10 bases line up with TRBD1. The CDR3 has 16 residues. CDR1 SEHNR and CDR2 FQNEAQ come from the germline V gene (reference sequence). The J segment lost 1 base and the V segment lost 5 bases, leaving 2 bases of the junction unmatched. The CDR3 DNA sequence: TGTGCCAGCAGCCCGGACAGGGGGTCTGGGGCCAACGTCCTGACTTTC. Translated: CASSPDRGSGANVLTF.

V gene TRBV6-1 combines with J gene TRBJ1-1, with D possibly being TRBD1 (6 bases). With 4 bases removed from V and 2 bases from J, the gap between germline ends came to 17 bases. The CDR3 runs to 16 residues. The germline gives CDR1 MNHNS, CDR2 SASEGT. CDR3 sequence (DNA): TGTGCCAGCAGTGGGGGAGGGGACACCATAAACACTGAAGCTTTCTTT. Translated: CASSGGGDTINTEAFF.

V is TRBV11-2 and J is TRBJ2-3; the match to TRBD1 covers 7 bases. The trim removed 5 bases at V and 6 bases at J, leaving 8 bases unmatched. The CDR3 spans 14 residues. Germline CDR1 SGHAT, CDR2 FQNNGV. The CDR3 DNA reads TGTGCCAGCAGCGCGTACGACAGGGCCGATACGCAGTATTTT. This sequence encodes CASSAYDRADTQYF.

The rearrangement links TRBV11-1 to TRBJ1-1; 8 positions agree with TRBD1. Trimming removed 3 bases from V and 10 bases from J; junction bases left unmatched: 4. This CDR3 has 12 residues. Germline V gene lookup returns CDR1 SGHAT and CDR2 FQDESV (reference sequence). Here the CDR3 reads CASSFGQGAAFF. CDR3 in DNA: TGTGCCAGCAGCTTTGGACAGGGAGCAGCTTTCTTT.

The V call is TRBV7-9, the J call TRBJ2-3; tentatively, D is TRBD2 (6 bases). The germline V and J ends were trimmed by 5 bases and 0 bases, with 12 bases remaining between them. The CDR3 totals 15 residues. Germline assignment: CDR1 SEHNR and CDR2 FQNEAQ (reference sequence). The CDR3 DNA sequence: TGTGCCAGCAGCCATGGGAGGACTAGCACAGATACGCAGTATTTT. This sequence encodes CASSHGRTSTDTQYF.

The chain is built from TRBV27 and TRBJ2-3, with a possible D match to TRBD1 (7 bases). The germline V gene encodes CDR1 MNHEY and CDR2 SMNVEV (reference sequence). The germline V and J ends were trimmed by 7 bases and 3 bases, with 17 bases remaining between them. The CDR3 is 15 amino acids. The CDR3 region is CASTPGAGGTDTQYF. CDR3 nucleotides: TGTGCCAGCACCCCGGGGGCAGGGGGAACAGATACGCAGTATTTT.

The chain carries TRBV14 and TRBJ2-3; D might be TRBD1 (5 bases). The V and J ends lost 4 bases and 3 bases respectively, with 11 bases between them. The germline CDR1 and CDR2 sequences are SGHDN and FVKESK. This CDR3 has 14 amino acids. The CDR3 bases are TGTGCCAGCAGCCCTCGACAGAGAACAGATACGCAGTATTTT. As protein: CASSPRQRTDTQYF.

The rearrangement uses TRBV14 and TRBJ2-3; D might be TRBD2 (6 bases). The V gene's germline CDR1 is SGHDN and CDR2 FVKESK. The V end lost 4 bases, the J end lost 2 bases, and 16 bases lay between the germline ends. The CDR3 covers 16 residues. For the CDR3, the DNA is TGTGCCAGCAGCCCGGGGACTTTAGCCTCCACAGATACGCAGTATTTT. It is translated as CASSPGTLASTDTQYF.

The chain joins TRBV19 to TRBJ1-6, with 9 bases lining up with TRBD1. V shed 1 base, J shed 10 bases, and the junction held 8 bases outside the gene matches. This CDR3 contains 16 residues. Germline V CDR1 and CDR2: LNHDA, SQIVND (reference sequence). The CDR3 here is CASSIVGQGSNSPLHF. As DNA, the CDR3 is TGTGCCAGTAGTATAGTCGGACAGGGGTCGAACTCACCCCTCCACTTT.

The V call is TRBV4-3, the J call TRBJ1-2, with D possibly TRBD1 on 5 matching bases. V was pared by 3 bases and J by 8 bases, with 19 bases between. Germline V gene lookup returns CDR1 LGHNA and CDR2 YSLEER. The CDR3 is made up of 15 amino acids. The CDR3 coding sequence is TGCGCCAGCAGCCAGGTCGGGGAGACAGCGGGGGGCTACACCTTC. It specifies CASSQVGETAGGYTF.

The rearrangement links TRBV5-1 to TRBJ2-7; a weak D match, TRBD2 (5 bases). The germline CDR1 and CDR2 sequences are SGHRS and YFSETQ. V lost 5 bases, J lost 2 bases, and 17 bases lay in between. The CDR3 has 15 residues. The CDR3 sequence is CASRLFTGLTYEQYV. CDR3 in DNA: TGCGCCAGCAGGCTATTCACTGGACTCACCTACGAGCAGTACGTC.

The CDR3 here is CASSPPERGDDTQYF. CDR3 sequence (DNA): TGCGCCAGCAGCCCCCCGGAGCGGGGTGATGATACGCAGTATTTT. V and J are TRBV5-1 and TRBJ2-3; 7 bases agree with TRBD2. V lost 4 bases and J lost 6; bases outside the gene matches: 11. The germline V gene encodes CDR1 SGHRS and CDR2 YFSETQ. The CDR3 is 15 amino acids.

The chain recombines TRBV4-2 with TRBJ1-2, with D perhaps TRBD1 (5 bases). Deletions cut 0 bases from V and 2 bases from J, with 10 bases between. The V gene's germline CDR1 is LGHNA and CDR2 YNFKEQ. The CDR3 has 15 residues. This CDR3 reads CASSQDLTVNYGYTF. As DNA, the CDR3 is TGTGCCAGCAGCCAAGACCTGACAGTGAACTATGGCTACACCTTC.

The chain employs TRBV4-1 and TRBJ2-1, with TRBD2 matching over 9 bases. Germline-derived CDR1 and CDR2 are MGHRA and YSYEKL. The CDR3 runs to 14 residues. Losses at the gene ends were 10 bases for V and 8 bases for J; bases not matched to a gene: 12. CDR3 coding DNA: TGCGCCATGCCCTGGGGCGGGGGGGGCTATGAGCAGTTCTTC. Amino acid sequence: CAMPWGGGGYEQFF.

J is TRBJ2-2 and V is TRBV9, with no clear D. Trimming stripped 10 bases from V and 7 bases from J, with 5 bases between. CDR3 length equals 9 residues. CDR1 is SGDLS, CDR2 YYNGEE, per germline. In DNA, the CDR3 is TGTGCCCCCAACGGGGAGCTGTTTTTT. Amino acids: CAPNGELFF.

The chain carries TRBV5-1 and TRBJ2-2, with 10 bases aligning to TRBD1. The CDR3 sequence is 15 residues long. The germline gives CDR1 SGHRS, CDR2 YFSETQ. V gave up 4 bases and J gave up 4 bases; unmatched junction bases: 4. CDR3 amino acids: CASSGQGVLTGELFF. DNA for the CDR3: TGCGCCAGCAGCGGACAGGGGGTCCTCACCGGGGAGCTGTTTTTT. Full variable domain (missing parts from reference TRBV5-1 and TRBJ2-2): KAGVTQTPRYLIKTRGQQVTLSCSPISGHRSVSWYQQTPGQGLQFLFEYFSETQRNKGNFPGRFSGRQFSNSRSEMNVSTLELGDSALYLCASSGQGVLTGELFFGEGSRLTVL.

This chain connects TRBV10-3 to TRBJ1-1; D perhaps matches TRBD1 (6 bases). There are 14 residues in the CDR3. CDR1 ENHRY and CDR2 SYGVKD come from the germline V gene. The V and J ends lost 0 bases and 8 bases respectively, with 13 bases between them. DNA for the CDR3: TGTGCCATCAGTGAGTCGGGGGGGCCCTCCGAAGCTTTCTTT. Protein: CAISESGGPSEAFF.

This sequence joins TRBV4-1 and TRBJ2-3; maybe TRBD1 (8 bases). Trimming removed 2 bases from V and 6 bases from J, with 15 bases in between. The CDR3 totals 15 residues. The germline CDR1 and CDR2 sequences are MGHRA and YSYEKL. The CDR3 sequence: CASSQHDRGGDTQYF. CDR3 in DNA: TGCGCCAGCAGCCAACACGACAGGGGAGGGGATACGCAGTATTTT.